This T cell receptor (beta chain) was documented in a study of identical twins. Study-level results: The study found weaker excess twin sharing in beta out-of-frame sequences. Conclusions were drawn cross-sectionally by statistical analysis, without following the same donors.

Comment on this clonotype: What it binds is unknown.

Only healthy Caucasians were included as donors. The CDR3 totals 15 residues. Trimming at V came to 4 bases and at J to 5 bases, leaving 11 bases not matched to a gene. The germline V gene encodes CDR1 SGHVS and CDR2 FNYEAQ. TCRdb re-called the 5' RACE reads through MiXCR, storing one row per CDR3 protein. The sample shows approximately 500,000 distinct CDR3 sequences, roughly 15% of them seen only once. Another study also made use of these data, one on yellow fever vaccine responses in identical twins.

The sample was CD4+ T cells sorted from blood. This sequence was found in a woman under 30 in good health. The genes are TRBV7-6 and TRBJ2-7; TRBD1 aligns across 7 bases. As DNA, the CDR3 is TGTGCCAGCAGCTCAACCCAGACAGGGATCCACGAGCAGTACTTC. It translates to CASSSTQTGIHEQYF.